This T cell receptor beta chain was recovered during a study of graft-versus-host responses after intestinal transplantation. For the study at large: Grafts were multivisceral, liver-intestinal, or isolated intestinal.

Study results and limitations: In recipient marrow, GvH clones were found, and some appeared first in ileum or blood.

Generated by immunoSEQ multiplex PCR, the TCRdb table keeps only in-frame clones and is missing some. The sample contains 80,000 to 100,000 clones, roughly four fifths of which appear only once. With respect to this clone: What it binds is not known.

Sequencing used unstimulated CD8+ T cells sorted from spleen or lymph node cells, obtained before intestinal transplant. The clonotype was recovered from a human donor who received an intestinal transplant.

In nucleotides, the CDR3 is TGTGCCAGCAGCTGGACCGGGACAGGGGTGGATGAGCAGTTCTTC. Residues: CASSWTGTGVDEQFF. J is TRBJ2-1 and V is TRBV7-9; TRBD1 matches at 10 bases. The V gene's germline CDR1 is SEHNR and CDR2 FQNEAQ (reference sequence). The J segment lost 8 bases and the V segment lost 4 bases, leaving 8 bases of the junction unmatched. CDR3 length: 15 residues.